Listed below are T cell receptor beta chains from one sample, sequenced in a study of T cells after yellow fever vaccination. TCRdb ran MiXCR on the 5' RACE reads and lists one entry per CDR3 protein. The profile shows a few hundred thousand distinct CDR3 sequences, around 7% of them singletons. The source material was PBMCs, sampled roughly 47 days after the first yellow fever vaccination. These receptors came from a man younger than 30 who received the YFV17D yellow fever vaccine. Both conserved end residues are trimmed from each CDR3.

TRBV7-2 | ASSFGGPRADIQY
TRBV20-1 | SAYPRGQETQY
TRBV2 | ASKPGEVGEQY
TRBV29-1 | SVATGSGETQY
TRBV18 | ASSEGYGYNEQF
TRBV5-1 | ASSPTGAQPQH
TRBV11-2 | ASSPELAGRVQETQY
TRBV2 | ASSEGTTIRTDTQY
TRBV20-1 | SATPGTLYGYT
TRBV3-1 | ASSQDYRNTGELF
TRBV5-1 | ASSSPGADTQY
TRBV23-1 | ASSQSKDREFEGNTIY
TRBV6-2/TRBV6-3 | ASSPSAGVYTGELF
TRBV30 | AWSVSALTEAF
TRBV20-1 | SARDRKDSGANVLT
TRBV7-9 | ASSGTQDGANYGYT
TRBV29-1 | SLGTDYGYT
TRBV20-1 | SARSTGSLNQPQH
TRBV10-3 | AISDGGSEQY
TRBV18 | ASSPRGQTNEKLF
TRBV3-1 | ASSQAVTSGAAYNEQF
TRBV20-1 | SASLGVGWNYGYT
TRBV25-1 | ASSDTISGNEQF
TRBV28 | ASSPGPDTDTQY
TRBV7-8 | ASSFPGLLEDTQY
TRBV4-1 | ASSQAGGVGYEQY
TRBV9 | ASSVAGLLNTGELF
TRBV3-1 | ASSQAGGETQY
TRBV6-5 | ASSYTLDRPWVGGYT
TRBV11-2 | ASSLERFGPRLGTQY
TRBV5-4 | ASRADRGNTGELF
TRBV15 | ATSRGRILSSYNSPLH